These 27 T cell receptor beta chains came from one sample sequenced in a study of early T cells in non-severe SARS-CoV-2 infection. TCRdb itself ran the 5' RACE reads through MiXCR, one entry per CDR3 protein. The table lists about 62,000 distinct CDR3 sequences, roughly 8.8% of them singletons, with 1.2% in the top ten. Sequencing used whole blood. Every receptor here comes from an adult who was a healthcare worker with PCR-confirmed SARS-CoV-2 infection or an uninfected control (not recorded which).

The chain combines TRBV12-3 or TRBV12-4 with TRBJ2-2; D might be TRBD1 (5 bases). The CDR3 extends over 18 amino acids. V was shortened by 6 bases and J by 0 bases, with 20 bases between the two germline ends. The CDR3 region is CASRNAHPRETNTGELFF. The CDR3 DNA sequence: TGTGCCAGCAGAAATGCTCACCCCAGGGAAACGAACACCGGGGAGCTGTTTTTT.

This chain joins TRBV6-6 and TRBJ2-3; 7 positions agree with TRBD2. From germline, CDR1 is MNHNY and CDR2 SVGAGI (reference sequence). The CDR3 has 16 residues. V trimming: 5 bases; J trimming: 0 bases; junction bases outside the gene matches: 8. DNA of the CDR3: TGTGCCAGCAGTCCCCTGGGGGGGACTAGCACAGATACGCAGTATTTT. This encodes CASSPLGGTSTDTQYF.

This clonotype was seen a few times. This chain uses TRBV6-5 with TRBJ1-1, with D tentatively TRBD1 (5 bases). CDR3 length: 14 amino acids. V lost 10 bases, J lost 3 bases, and 18 bases lay in between. Germline loops: CDR1 MNHEY, CDR2 SVGAGI. CDR3 in DNA: TGTGCCACCGGAGGGTGGGGCACGGACACTGAAGCTTTCTTT. Protein sequence: CATGGWGTDTEAFF.

This clonotype was seen at least ten times. The chain links TRBV12-3 or TRBV12-4 to TRBJ1-5, with D maybe TRBD1 (5 bases). The CDR3 extends over 15 amino acids. The V gene lost 0 bases and the J gene lost 0 bases, with 6 bases spanning the gap. DNA of the CDR3: TGTGCCAGCAGTTTAGCGGGGGGTAGCAATCAGCCCCAGCATTTT. Translated, it gives CASSLAGGSNQPQHF.

The J gene is TRBJ2-7, the V gene TRBV7-9; 7 nucleotides agree with TRBD1. Germline V CDR1 and CDR2: SEHNR, FQNEAQ (reference sequence). Trimming cost V 4 bases and J 3 bases; bases outside gene matches: 3. The CDR3 is 13 amino acids. CDR3 bases: TGTGCCAGCAGCTCGGACAGGAGCTACGAGCAGTACGTC. This sequence encodes CASSSDRSYEQYV.

This rearrangement joins TRBV28 to TRBJ2-7; maybe TRBD2 (7 bases). Trimming stripped 2 bases from V and 6 bases from J, with 14 bases between. CDR3 length: 14 amino acids. Germline lookup yields CDR1 MDHEN and CDR2 SYDVKM. The CDR3 region is CASSLIRRGGEQYV. Written as DNA, the CDR3 is TGTGCCAGCAGTTTAATTAGGAGGGGGGGCGAGCAGTACGTC.

The sample holds one count of this clonotype. V is TRBV11-2 and J is TRBJ2-1; no reliable D call. Germline CDR1 and CDR2: SGHAT and FQNNGV. The CDR3 totals 15 residues. Trimming cost V 3 bases and J 0 bases, with 9 bases left between them. CDR3 in amino acids: CASSFARSSYNEQFF. The CDR3 nucleotides are TGTGCCAGCAGCTTTGCTAGGAGCTCCTACAATGAGCAGTTCTTC.

The chain employs TRBV5-4 and TRBJ2-6; D uncertain. CDR1 is SGHNT, CDR2 YYREEE, per germline (reference sequence). The CDR3 runs 14 residues. V lost 5 bases and J 4 bases, leaving 10 bases between the germline ends. The CDR3 loop reads CASSRTSGANVLTF. The CDR3 DNA follows: TGTGCCAGCAGTCGTACATCGGGGGCCAACGTCCTGACTTTC.

This clonotype was counted at least ten times. The chain has TRBV27 and TRBJ2-1, with 9 bases fitting TRBD1. The CDR3 is 16 residues long. V was pared by 5 bases and J by 7 bases, with 12 bases of the junction left unmatched. The V gene's germline CDR1 is MNHEY and CDR2 SMNVEV (reference sequence). CDR3 sequence: CASSPGTGRARNEQFF. The CDR3 nucleotides read TGTGCCAGCAGTCCGGGGACAGGGAGAGCACGGAATGAGCAGTTCTTC.

This clonotype was seen only a few times. The V gene is TRBV6-9, the J gene TRBJ2-7; TRBD1 might be the D (5 bases). CDR3 length: 15 amino acids. V was pared by 6 bases and J by 0 bases, with 15 bases between. Germline V gene sequence: CDR1 MNHGY, CDR2 SVAAGI. CDR3 sequence: CASRPLWGPSYEQYV. Written as DNA, the CDR3 is TGTGCCAGCAGGCCGCTGTGGGGCCCCTCCTACGAGCAGTACGTC.

In this sample, this clonotype turned up a few times. The chain combines TRBV6-2 or TRBV6-3 with TRBJ1-1; D call uncertain. This CDR3 has 14 residues. The germline gives CDR1 MNHEY, CDR2 SVGEGT. V was pared by 3 bases and J by 4 bases, with 12 bases between. The CDR3 nucleotides read TGTGCCAGCAGTTATCAGGAGGCAGGCACTGAAGCTTTCTTT. Its protein is CASSYQEAGTEAFF.

The rearrangement joins TRBV10-1 to TRBJ1-2, with D unclear. There are 12 residues in the CDR3. V was trimmed by 5 bases and J by 4 bases, leaving 8 bases between them. Looked up from germline, CDR1 is WNHNN and CDR2 is SYGVQD (reference sequence). The CDR3 reads CASSSHFYGYTF. DNA for the CDR3: TGCGCCAGCAGTTCCCATTTCTATGGCTACACCTTC.

This clonotype was counted a few times. This chain joins TRBV12-5 and TRBJ2-7; TRBD2 matches 7 bases. This CDR3 comprises 15 residues. CDR1 and CDR2 from the germline V gene are LGHNT and FRNRAP. V dropped 5 bases and J dropped 6; count of bases not matched to a gene: 13. The CDR3 coding sequence is TGTGCTAGTGGTAGCTCCACGACTAGCTCTCGCGAGCAGTACGTC. Protein product: CASGSSTTSSREQYV.

Here the CDR3 reads CASSLGRAAFMNTEAFF. CDR3 bases: TGCGCCAGCAGCTTGGGTAGGGCAGCGTTTATGAACACTGAAGCTTTCTTT. The chain has TRBV5-1 and TRBJ1-1; D gene uncertain. Trimming pared 0 bases from V and 0 bases from J, leaving 15 bases between. In germline, CDR1 is SGHRS, CDR2 YFSETQ. This CDR3 is built from 17 residues.

A few counts support this clonotype. The chain is built from TRBV7-3 and TRBJ2-2; D may be TRBD1 or TRBD2 (5 bases each). The germline V and J ends were trimmed by 3 bases and 5 bases, with 16 bases remaining between them. Germline values: CDR1 SGHTA, CDR2 FQGTGA. The CDR3 has 16 residues. The CDR3 spells CASSFARDLRTGELFF. CDR3 DNA sequence: TGTGCCAGCAGCTTTGCGAGGGACCTGAGGACCGGGGAGCTGTTTTTT.

This clonotype was counted ten times or more. V usage is TRBV7-8 and J usage is TRBJ1-4; D is unclear. In germline, CDR1 is SGHVS, CDR2 FQNEAQ. This CDR3 comprises 14 residues. Trimming shortened V by 1 base and J by 5 bases, and 8 bases separated the two germline ends. CDR3 loop: CASSLGPQNEKLFF. CDR3 sequence (DNA): TGTGCCAGCAGCTTAGGCCCGCAGAATGAAAAACTGTTTTTT.

In its sample, this clonotype was seen a few times. V gene TRBV5-5 combines with J gene TRBJ2-5; D possibly corresponds to TRBD1 (5 bases). V was trimmed by 4 bases and J by 1 base, leaving 14 bases between them. Germline V gene lookup returns CDR1 SGHKS and CDR2 YYEKEE (reference sequence). The CDR3 is made up of 15 amino acids. The CDR3 sequence: CASSRQPHPQETQYF. The DNA of the CDR3 is TGTGCCAGCAGCCGACAGCCACACCCCCAAGAGACCCAGTACTTC.

In its sample, this clonotype was seen a few times. This sequence joins TRBV6-2 or TRBV6-3 and TRBJ2-7, with TRBD2 as a possible D gene (6 bases). The CDR3 is 17 residues long. Germline-derived CDR1 and CDR2 are MNHEY and SVGEGT. The ends were cut back, 2 bases at V and 1 base at J, with 18 bases in the middle. CDR3 protein: CASSYRRATTPSYEQYV. The CDR3 coding sequence is TGTGCCAGCAGTTACAGGAGGGCCACTACCCCATCCTACGAGCAGTACGTC.

This clonotype was observed a handful of times. V is TRBV9 and J is TRBJ1-2; D gene unclear. Germline CDR1 is SGDLS and CDR2 is YYNGEE. The CDR3 has 13 residues. The ends were cut back, 4 bases at V and 13 bases at J, with 20 bases in the middle. CDR3 loop: CASSHDGRALRTF. For the CDR3, the DNA is TGTGCCAGCAGCCACGACGGGAGGGCCCTGCGCACCTTC.

In this sample, this clonotype turned up many times. This chain uses TRBV11-3 with TRBJ1-1; D gene uncertain. V shed 0 bases and J shed 1 base, with 9 bases lying between them. CDR1 is SGHNT and CDR2 is YENEEA in the germline V gene. This CDR3 has 15 residues. The CDR3 nucleotides read TGTGCCAGCAGCTTAGATAAGCCCCCGAACACTGAAGCTTTCTTT. It yields the protein CASSLDKPPNTEAFF.

This clonotype was seen only a few times. The rearrangement joins TRBV12-3 or TRBV12-4 to TRBJ2-2; D may be TRBD1 (5 bases). The CDR3 loop spans 15 amino acids. With 0 bases removed from V and 5 bases from J, the gap between germline ends came to 10 bases. The CDR3 coding sequence is TGTGCCAGCAGTTTAGCAGGGGCGAGGACCGGGGAGCTGTTTTTT. This translates into CASSLAGARTGELFF.

This clonotype showed up many times. The CDR3 sequence: CASSRSLDLSNQPQHF. CDR3 nucleotide sequence: TGTGCCAGCAGCAGATCCTTGGACCTTAGCAATCAGCCCCAGCATTTT. V is TRBV2 and J is TRBJ1-5; no reliable D call. V lost 6 bases and J 0 bases, leaving 15 bases between the germline ends. CDR1 and CDR2 from the germline V gene are SNHLY and FYNNEI. The CDR3 is made up of 16 amino acids.

The CDR3 DNA is TGCAGTGCTTCCCAGAAAGTAGTCACGAACATTCAGTACTTC. Protein product: CSASQKVVTNIQYF. The rearrangement links TRBV20-1 to TRBJ2-4; the D is unclear. Per the germline V gene, CDR1 is DFQATT and CDR2 is SNEGSKA (reference sequence). V shed 5 bases and J shed 7 bases, with 18 bases lying between them. The CDR3 has 14 amino acids.

This clonotype was seen many times. This chain uses TRBV7-2 with TRBJ1-4; 7 bases map to TRBD1. CDR1 and CDR2 from the germline V gene are SGHTA and FQGNSA. V lost 6 bases to trimming and J lost 8 bases; unmatched junction nucleotides: 12. The CDR3 covers 15 residues. Here the CDR3 DNA reads TGTGCCAGCAGAGCCGGCGGGACAGCTAGAGAAAAACTGTTTTTT. Protein sequence: CASRAGGTAREKLFF.

In its sample, this clonotype was seen once. The V gene is TRBV10-3, the J gene TRBJ1-1; possibly TRBD1 for D (6 bases). Trimming took off 6 bases at V and 3 bases at J, with 8 bases between the two ends. This CDR3 comprises 12 residues. Germline V gene sequence: CDR1 ENHRY, CDR2 SYGVKD. The CDR3: CAIRRGDTEAFF. CDR3 bases: TGTGCCATCAGAAGGGGGGACACTGAAGCTTTCTTT.

This clonotype occurred many times. The J gene is TRBJ2-1, the V gene TRBV7-9, with D possibly matching TRBD2 (5 bases). The germline V gene encodes CDR1 SEHNR and CDR2 FQNEAQ (reference sequence). The CDR3 covers 13 residues. V was shortened by 0 bases and J by 15 bases, with 15 bases between the two germline ends. DNA for the CDR3: TGTGCCAGCAGCTTAGCGGGAGCAGGCTCGGGGTTCTTC. Translating gives CASSLAGAGSGFF.

This clonotype has ten or more counts. The chain couples TRBV20-1 to TRBJ1-5, with a tentative D call TRBD1 (6 bases). The CDR3 is 13 amino acids. Germline V gene lookup returns CDR1 DFQATT and CDR2 SNEGSKA (reference sequence). V was cut by 3 bases and J by 7 bases, with 13 bases left in between. The CDR3 DNA is TGCAGTGCTAGTGGGGGGCCCCTCCAGCCCCAGCATTTT. Its protein product is CSASGGPLQPQHF.